A single sample gave rise to the 29 T cell receptor beta chains below, sequenced in a study of blood T cell repertoires in COVID-19. Sequencing was performed with immunoSEQ multiplex PCR; in TCRdb, only in-frame clones are kept and a portion is missing. The data hold about 180,000 clones, with about 86% observed a single time. The specimen was peripheral blood. These receptors came from a man aged 70 or older with active or convalescent COVID-19.

The J gene is TRBJ1-1, the V gene TRBV6-2 or TRBV6-3, with a tentative D call TRBD1 (5 bases). The CDR3 totals 15 residues. Trimming removed 6 bases at V and 0 bases at J, with 14 bases between. Per germline, CDR1 MNHEY and CDR2 SVGEGT. The CDR3: CASSVGGHLNTEAFF. CDR3 nucleotides: TGTGCCAGCAGCGTAGGCGGACACTTGAACACTGAAGCTTTCTTT.

V is TRBV20-1 and J is TRBJ1-2; no reliable D call. There are 11 residues in the CDR3. The germline V gene encodes CDR1 DFQATT and CDR2 SNEGSKA (reference sequence). Trimming stripped 5 bases from V and 2 bases from J, with 6 bases between. CDR3 coding DNA: TGCAGTGCTTGGAGAAACTATGGCTACACCTTC. Translation gives CSAWRNYGYTF.

As for this clone: A junction end diverges from the germline sequence, so it may reflect a read error. The chain joins TRBV5-5 to TRBJ1-3; 11 nucleotides align to TRBD1. In germline, CDR1 is SGHKS, CDR2 YYEKEE (reference sequence). CDR3 size: 15 residues. The CDR3 bases are TGTGCCAGCAGCTTGGCGGGAGGACAGGGGGCTTCCCTGCTGTTT. Translated: CASSLAGGQGASLLF.

V and J are TRBV13 and TRBJ2-2; 8 nucleotides agree with TRBD1. Germline CDR1 reads PRHDT; CDR2 reads FYEKMQ (reference sequence). The ends lost 5 bases at V and 5 bases at J; junction bases unmatched: 16. The CDR3 totals 18 residues. The CDR3 region has the DNA TGTGCCAGCAGCACCCTGAACTCAGGGGGCGAGGGAACCGGGGAGCTGTTTTTT. Translating gives CASSTLNSGGEGTGELFF.

The chain is built from TRBV18 and TRBJ1-1; 11 nucleotides agree with TRBD1. The V gene's germline CDR1 is KGHSH and CDR2 LQKENI. V trimming: 0 bases; J trimming: 10 bases; junction bases outside the gene matches: 10. The length of the CDR3 is 16 residues. The CDR3 region is CASSPPSDRGLNGAFF. For the CDR3, the DNA is TGTGCCAGCTCACCACCATCGGACAGGGGGCTTAATGGAGCTTTCTTT.

The CDR3 DNA follows: TGTGCCAGCTCACCAGGGACAGGGAACTACGAGCAGTACTTC. This translates into CASSPGTGNYEQYF. The J gene is TRBJ2-7, the V gene TRBV18; TRBD1 agrees at 9 bases. The CDR3 spans 14 residues. Germline CDR1 KGHSH, CDR2 LQKENI. The V and J ends lost 2 bases and 3 bases, in that order; junction bases with no gene match: 2.

The CDR3 is CASSPGQAFEKLFF. The CDR3 DNA sequence: TGCGCCAGCAGCCCGGGACAGGCCTTTGAAAAACTGTTTTTT. V usage is TRBV5-1 and J usage is TRBJ1-4, with 8 bases that match TRBD1. The CDR3 is made up of 14 amino acids. Trimming took 4 bases from V and 7 from J; bases not matched to a gene: 6. Germline V gene lookup returns CDR1 SGHRS and CDR2 YFSETQ.

This chain links TRBV6-2 or TRBV6-3 with TRBJ2-7; D might be TRBD1 (5 bases). Trimming cost V 4 bases and J 2 bases, with 15 bases left between them. From germline, CDR1 is MNHEY and CDR2 SVGEGT. The CDR3 sequence is 15 residues long. The CDR3 sequence is CASSSDSLGPYEQYF. The CDR3 coding sequence is TGTGCCAGCAGTTCAGACTCCTTGGGGCCCTACGAGCAGTACTTC.

The chain combines TRBV10-2 with TRBJ1-2, with 8 bases identical to TRBD1. Per germline, CDR1 WSHSY and CDR2 SAAADI. The CDR3 is 15 amino acids. V shed 2 bases and J 7 bases; nucleotides not matched to a gene: 9. The CDR3 loop is CASSETGTGTRGYTF. CDR3 nucleotide sequence: TGCGCCAGCAGTGAGACCGGGACAGGAACGCGTGGCTACACCTTC.

The CDR3 sequence is CASSVGPGQYNEKLFF. The CDR3 DNA is TGTGCCAGCAGCGTGGGCCCGGGACAGTATAATGAAAAACTGTTTTTT. The J gene is TRBJ1-4, the V gene TRBV5-4; 7 bases map to TRBD1. Germline-derived CDR1 and CDR2 are SGHNT and YYREEE (reference sequence). CDR3 length: 16 amino acids. The trim removed 4 bases at V and 4 bases at J, leaving 10 bases unmatched.

CDR3 DNA sequence: TGTGCCAGCAGCCAAGAGTCCCTTAATGAAAAACTGTTTTTT. It is translated as CASSQESLNEKLFF. The chain carries TRBV14 and TRBJ1-4; no clear D. The CDR3 consists of 14 residues. V lost 0 bases and J lost 4, with 6 bases in between. Germline lookup yields CDR1 SGHDN and CDR2 FVKESK.

The genes are TRBV10-3 and TRBJ2-7; D might be TRBD1 (6 bases). Germline CDR1 and CDR2: ENHRY and SYGVKD. The CDR3 is made up of 16 amino acids. V gave up 2 bases and J gave up 2 bases, with 16 bases separating them. The CDR3 here is CAISERGTGSTYEQYF. For the CDR3, the DNA is TGTGCCATCAGTGAGCGGGGTACAGGGAGCACCTACGAGCAGTACTTC.

The genes are TRBV12-3 or TRBV12-4 and TRBJ1-1; D is ambiguous. The V end lost 3 bases, the J end lost 0 bases, and 5 bases lay between the germline ends. The CDR3 totals 13 residues. The CDR3 loop is CASSFIMNTEAFF. The CDR3 region has the DNA TGTGCCAGCAGTTTCATCATGAACACTGAAGCTTTCTTT.

This chain connects TRBV10-3 to TRBJ1-4; no clear D gene. The CDR3 spans 12 residues. Germline loops: CDR1 ENHRY, CDR2 SYGVKD. V was pared by 0 bases and J by 11 bases, with 7 bases between. The CDR3 reads CAISESVEKLFF. The DNA of the CDR3 is TGTGCCATCAGTGAGTCGGTGGAGAAACTGTTTTTT.

This chain links TRBV29-1 with TRBJ2-7, with TRBD1 identical over 7 bases. With V trimmed by 7 bases and J by 4 bases, 4 bases remained unmatched. Germline CDR1 is SQVTM and CDR2 is ANQGSEA. The CDR3 is 11 residues long. The CDR3 region is CSGETGYEQYF. The DNA for the CDR3 is TGCAGCGGAGAGACAGGGTACGAGCAGTACTTC.

The rearrangement uses TRBV27 and TRBJ2-2; 7 bases are shared with TRBD1. The CDR3 totals 15 residues. V lost 5 bases to trimming and J lost 4 bases; unmatched junction nucleotides: 7. Germline values: CDR1 MNHEY, CDR2 SMNVEV (reference sequence). DNA of the CDR3: TGTGCCAGCAGTCCCAGGACAGGTCCCACCGGGGAGCTGTTTTTT. It encodes CASSPRTGPTGELFF.

This sequence joins TRBV28 and TRBJ2-3, with TRBD2 as a possible D gene (6 bases). The V gene's germline CDR1 is MDHEN and CDR2 SYDVKM. The CDR3 has 13 residues. Between the trimmed V and J ends, which lost 8 bases and 2 bases, there was a span of 11 bases. The CDR3 coding sequence is TGTGCCAGCGAAGCGGGTATCACAGATACGCAGTATTTT. It is translated as CASEAGITDTQYF.

The chain combines TRBV7-8 with TRBJ2-2, with D perhaps matching TRBD1 (6 bases). The CDR3 sequence is 20 residues long. Looked up from germline, CDR1 is SGHVS and CDR2 is FQNEAQ. Trimming stripped 2 bases from V and 3 bases from J, with 25 bases between. CDR3 sequence reads: CASSLYPVVGRQGHTGELFF. The CDR3 nucleotides are TGTGCCAGCAGCTTATATCCGGTAGTGGGTCGGCAGGGGCACACCGGGGAGCTGTTTTTT.

This chain joins TRBV30 and TRBJ1-5; perhaps TRBD1 as D (5 bases). CDR1 GTSNPN and CDR2 SVGIG come from the germline V gene (reference sequence). V was cut by 2 bases and J by 0 bases, with 8 bases left in between. There are 14 residues in the CDR3. CDR3 DNA: TGTGCCTGGAGTTCAGGGAATAGCAATCAGCCCCAGCATTTT. It specifies CAWSSGNSNQPQHF.

This clone was picked up a small number of times. This sequence joins TRBV9 and TRBJ2-2; possibly TRBD2 for D (5 bases). CDR1 and CDR2 from the germline V gene are SGDLS and YYNGEE. This CDR3 is built from 14 residues. Trimming cost V 0 bases and J 5 bases, with 8 bases left between them. The CDR3 nucleotides are TGTGCCAGCAGCGTAGGGAGCGGTACCGGGGAGCTGTTTTTT. Its protein product is CASSVGSGTGELFF.

The V gene is TRBV27, the J gene TRBJ1-2; 7 nucleotides align to TRBD1. This CDR3 contains 15 residues. The V gene end was trimmed by 6 bases and the J gene end by 3 bases; junction bases not matched to a gene: 10. The germline gives CDR1 MNHEY, CDR2 SMNVEV (reference sequence). CDR3 sequence (DNA): TGTGCCAGCAGGAGGACAGGTAGAGAAGACTATGGCTACACCTTC. Amino acid sequence: CASRRTGREDYGYTF.

This sequence joins TRBV7-8 and TRBJ1-5; possible D gene TRBD1, 6 bases. The CDR3 spans 16 residues. Germline CDR1 is SGHVS and CDR2 is FQNEAQ. The V end lost 1 base, the J end lost 0 bases, and 10 bases lay between the germline ends. For the CDR3, the DNA is TGTGCCAGCAGCTTAGACTCAGGGGTTAGCAATCAGCCCCAGCATTTT. Its protein is CASSLDSGVSNQPQHF.

The chain recombines TRBV30 with TRBJ1-2; D call uncertain. Looked up from germline, CDR1 is GTSNPN and CDR2 is SVGIG (reference sequence). The CDR3 is 13 residues long. V lost 3 bases, J lost 1 base, and 9 bases lay in between. As DNA, the CDR3 is TGTGCCTGGAGCTGGAGCCATAACTATGGCTACACCTTC. This translates into CAWSWSHNYGYTF.

The chain has TRBV5-1 and TRBJ1-6, with D hard to call. CDR3 length: 13 amino acids. CDR1 and CDR2 (germline): SGHRS, YFSETQ. V gave up 2 bases and J gave up 8 bases, with 8 bases separating them. The CDR3 here is CASSFNRDSPLHF. For the CDR3, the DNA is TGCGCCAGCAGCTTCAACAGAGATTCACCCCTCCACTTT.

The chain uses TRBV5-6 and TRBJ2-7, with TRBD1 identical over 9 bases. Germline V lookup: CDR1 SGHDT, CDR2 YYEEEE. The CDR3 has 15 amino acids. Trimming took 1 base from V and 5 from J; bases not matched to a gene: 7. CDR3 sequence reads: CASSLHGQGFNEQYF. The CDR3 DNA reads as TGTGCCAGCAGCTTGCATGGACAGGGGTTCAACGAGCAGTACTTC.

In nucleotides, the CDR3 is TGTGCCAGCAGCTTCCCCGGGTCGAACTACGAGCAGTACTTC. It is translated as CASSFPGSNYEQYF. The chain has TRBV5-5 and TRBJ2-7; no reliable D call. V gave up 2 bases and J gave up 3 bases, with 12 bases separating them. CDR3 size: 14 residues. CDR1 is SGHKS, CDR2 YYEKEE, per germline (reference sequence).

The gene calls are TRBV27 and TRBJ2-7; 12 bases fit TRBD1. This CDR3 is built from 13 residues. V dropped 8 bases and J dropped 6; count of bases not matched to a gene: 5. CDR1 and CDR2 from the germline V gene are MNHEY and SMNVEV (reference sequence). The CDR3 reads CASRGQGAGEQYF. DNA of the CDR3: TGTGCCAGCCGGGGACAGGGGGCAGGCGAGCAGTACTTC.

Worth noting for this clone: The junction differs from germline at one of its ends, possibly a read error. The chain employs TRBV20-1 and TRBJ2-7; D gene ambiguous. The CDR3 is made up of 11 amino acids. Looked up from germline, CDR1 is DFQATT and CDR2 is SNEGSKA (reference sequence). This chain's CDR3 is CSARALGQWNF. The DNA of the CDR3 is TGCAGTGCTAGAGCCCTGGGCCAGTGGAACTTC.

This clone occurred once. The chain has TRBV28 and TRBJ1-1, with D uncertain. Trimming took off 7 bases at V and 4 bases at J, with 13 bases between the two ends. Germline CDR1 is MDHEN and CDR2 is SYDVKM. This CDR3 contains 13 residues. The CDR3 DNA is TGTGCCAGCACCCCCAAGCCCCTCACTGAAGCTTTCTTT. Protein: CASTPKPLTEAFF.